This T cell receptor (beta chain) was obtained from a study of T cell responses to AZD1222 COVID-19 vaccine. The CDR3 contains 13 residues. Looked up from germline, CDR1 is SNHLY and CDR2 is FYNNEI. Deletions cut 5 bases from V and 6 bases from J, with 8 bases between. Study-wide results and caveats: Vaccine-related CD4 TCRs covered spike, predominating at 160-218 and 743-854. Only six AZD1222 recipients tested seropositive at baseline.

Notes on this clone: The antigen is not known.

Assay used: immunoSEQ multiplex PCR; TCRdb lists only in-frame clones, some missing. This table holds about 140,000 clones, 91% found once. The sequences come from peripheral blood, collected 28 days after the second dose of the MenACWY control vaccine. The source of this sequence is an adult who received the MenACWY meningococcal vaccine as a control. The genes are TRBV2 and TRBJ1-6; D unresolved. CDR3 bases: TGTGCCAGCAGTATCGGGATTAATTCACCCCTCCACTTT. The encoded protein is CASSIGINSPLHF.